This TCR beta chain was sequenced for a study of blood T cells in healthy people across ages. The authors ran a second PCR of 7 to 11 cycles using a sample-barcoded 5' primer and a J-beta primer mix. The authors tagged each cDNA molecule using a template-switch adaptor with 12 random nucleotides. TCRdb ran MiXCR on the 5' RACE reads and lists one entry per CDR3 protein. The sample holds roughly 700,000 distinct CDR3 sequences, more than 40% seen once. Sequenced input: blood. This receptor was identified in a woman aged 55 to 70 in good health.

The CDR3 DNA is TGTGCCTGGTTGTGGGGGGCCGAGACCCAGTACTTC. It translates to CAWLWGAETQYF. The rearrangement joins TRBV30 to TRBJ2-5, with D perhaps being TRBD1 or TRBD2 (6 bases each). Germline V gene lookup returns CDR1 GTSNPN and CDR2 SVGIG (reference sequence). Deletions cut 5 bases from V and 5 bases from J, with 12 bases between. The length of the CDR3 is 12 residues.